This T cell receptor beta chain came from a study of T cell changes during pregnancy in multiple sclerosis. Assay used: immunoSEQ multiplex PCR; TCRdb lists only in-frame clones, some missing. The sample consists of about 75,000 clones, roughly 90% of them appearing once. In germline, CDR1 is SGHRS, CDR2 YFSETQ. The J segment lost 2 bases and the V segment lost 4 bases, leaving 9 bases of the junction unmatched. The length of the CDR3 is 18 residues. The clonotype comes from a female donor in good health, enrolled as a control in a pregnancy study. The V and J genes are TRBV5-1 and TRBJ2-5, with 15 bases aligning to TRBD2. The sequencing used peripheral blood, collected in the first trimester of pregnancy. In DNA, the CDR3 is TGCGCCAGCAGCGAGGGGGGACTAGCGGGAGGTTTTCAAGAGACCCAGTACTTC. It translates to CASSEGGLAGGFQETQYF.